This is a list of T cell receptor beta chains from one sample in a study of glioma-infiltrating T cells after dendritic cell vaccination. Clones were sequenced by immunoSEQ multiplex PCR, and TCRdb holds only the in-frame ones, with some missing. The table has over 55,000 clones, 80% to 85% seen once. The sequenced sample was blood, obtained before dendritic cell vaccination. Source of these receptors: a human donor with glioblastoma. The CDR3 runs from the conserved cysteine through the conserved F or W. The D gene is left open where the match is weak. The size field is filled for only some rows; it gives once, few, many or a size class.

V gene: TRBV7-3; J gene: TRBJ2-5; clone size: .; D gene: TRBD1; CDR3 DNA: TGTGCCAGCAGCTTAATGGGGCTAGGGGGCGAAGAGACCCAGTACTTC; CDR3 protein: CASSLMGLGGEETQYF
V gene: TRBV4-3; J gene: TRBJ1-1; clone size: .; D gene: .; CDR3 DNA: TGCGCCAGCAGCCAAGATCCAGTGAACACTGAAGCTTTCTTT; CDR3 protein: CASSQDPVNTEAFF
V gene: TRBV9; J gene: TRBJ2-7; clone size: .; D gene: .; CDR3 DNA: TGTGCCAGCAGCGTAGCCGGAGGCAACGAGCAGTACTTC; CDR3 protein: CASSVAGGNEQYF
V gene: TRBV9; J gene: TRBJ1-5; clone size: .; D gene: TRBD1; CDR3 DNA: TGTGCCAGCAGCGCAGGGGGCGCAAATCAGCCCCAGCATTTT; CDR3 protein: CASSAGGANQPQHF
V gene: TRBV7-6; J gene: TRBJ2-1; clone size: .; D gene: .; CDR3 DNA: TGTGCCAGCAGCTTCATGACAGGAATGGATGAGCAGTTCTTC; CDR3 protein: CASSFMTGMDEQFF
V gene: TRBV29-1; J gene: TRBJ1-2; clone size: few; D gene: TRBD1; CDR3 DNA: TGCAGCGTTCAAGGGGGCGATGGCTACACCTTC; CDR3 protein: CSVQGGDGYTF
V gene: TRBV29-1; J gene: TRBJ2-3; clone size: .; D gene: TRBD2; CDR3 DNA: TGCAGCGTTGAGGGGTCTAGCGGGGGTGTAGATACGCAGTATTTT; CDR3 protein: CSVEGSSGGVDTQYF
V gene: TRBV29-1; J gene: TRBJ1-2; clone size: .; D gene: .; CDR3 DNA: TGCAGCGTTGAAGATCCGAGCTCGCTCGACTATGGCTACACCTTC; CDR3 protein: CSVEDPSSLDYGYTF
V gene: TRBV5-6; J gene: TRBJ1-1; clone size: .; D gene: .; CDR3 DNA: TGTGCCAGCAGCTCATGGGCAGGGACTGAAGCTTTCTTT; CDR3 protein: CASSSWAGTEAFF
V gene: TRBV7-9; J gene: TRBJ2-7; clone size: .; D gene: .; CDR3 DNA: TGTGCCAGCAGCTCGCCGGAGGGGGCGGTCGACGAGCAGTACTTC; CDR3 protein: CASSSPEGAVDEQYF
V gene: TRBV9; J gene: TRBJ1-1; clone size: .; D gene: TRBD1; CDR3 DNA: TGTGCCAGCAGCGTAGAAGGGACAGGGATTACTGAAGCTTTCTTT; CDR3 protein: CASSVEGTGITEAFF
V gene: TRBV5-6; J gene: TRBJ1-4; clone size: .; D gene: TRBD1; CDR3 DNA: TGTGCCAGCAGCTCCGACAGGGTAGGAGAAAAACTGTTTTTT; CDR3 protein: CASSSDRVGEKLFF
V gene: TRBV29-1; J gene: TRBJ1-2; clone size: .; D gene: .; CDR3 DNA: TGCAGCGTTGACCGGCAGGATGAGTACTATGGCTACACCTTC; CDR3 protein: CSVDRQDEYYGYTF
V gene: TRBV19; J gene: TRBJ1-5; clone size: few; D gene: .; CDR3 DNA: TGTGCCAGTCATCCGACATTCCCGAGCAATCAGCCCCAGCATTTT; CDR3 protein: CASHPTFPSNQPQHF
V gene: TRBV6-6; J gene: TRBJ1-2; clone size: .; D gene: TRBD1; CDR3 DNA: TGTGCCAGCAAAAAAGACAGGGTCCATGGCTACACCTTC; CDR3 protein: CASKKDRVHGYTF
V gene: TRBV19; J gene: TRBJ2-5; clone size: once; D gene: .; CDR3 DNA: TGTGCCAGTAGTAGATCACAGGGAGGGCAAGAGACCCAGTACTTC; CDR3 protein: CASSRSQGGQETQYF
V gene: TRBV7-2; J gene: TRBJ1-2; clone size: few; D gene: TRBD1; CDR3 DNA: TGTGCCAGCAGCGCCACAGGGGATGGCTACACCTTC; CDR3 protein: CASSATGDGYTF
V gene: TRBV11-2; J gene: TRBJ2-7; clone size: few; D gene: .; CDR3 DNA: TGTGCCAGCAGCTTAGGTAGTGTCGAGCAGTACTTC; CDR3 protein: CASSLGSVEQYF
V gene: TRBV25-1; J gene: TRBJ2-7; clone size: .; D gene: TRBD1; CDR3 DNA: TGTGCCAGCAGGGGGGGACAGGACCTTCTGGACGAGCAGTACTTC; CDR3 protein: CASRGGQDLLDEQYF
V gene: TRBV7-5; J gene: TRBJ2-1; clone size: .; D gene: .; CDR3 DNA: TGTGCCAGAGAGGGAACTAGCGGGGGGCCCGTAGCCTACAATGAGCAGTTCTTC; CDR3 protein: CAREGTSGGPVAYNEQFF
V gene: TRBV19; J gene: TRBJ1-2; clone size: .; D gene: TRBD1; CDR3 DNA: TGTGCCAGTAGTATAAGGGGGACAGTTGATGGCTACACCTTC; CDR3 protein: CASSIRGTVDGYTF
V gene: TRBV7-2; J gene: TRBJ2-7; clone size: .; D gene: .; CDR3 DNA: TGTGCCAGCAGCTTACAGCGCTACGAGCAGTACTTC; CDR3 protein: CASSLQRYEQYF
V gene: TRBV14; J gene: TRBJ2-7; clone size: .; D gene: .; CDR3 DNA: TGTGCCAGCAGCCAAGGAGGATGGGGCCGCGGCGAGCAGTACTTC; CDR3 protein: CASSQGGWGRGEQYF
V gene: TRBV6-6; J gene: TRBJ1-1; clone size: .; D gene: .; CDR3 DNA: TGTGCCATCGAGGGTTCGGGGGGAGGCACTGAAGCTTTCTTT; CDR3 protein: CAIEGSGGGTEAFF
V gene: TRBV6-5; J gene: TRBJ1-5; clone size: .; D gene: .; CDR3 DNA: TGTGCCAGCAGGGACAATACAGGGCGGGTCTCATATTTT; CDR3 protein: CASRDNTGRVSYF
V gene: TRBV5-1; J gene: TRBJ1-1; clone size: .; D gene: .; CDR3 DNA: TGCGCCAGCAGCTTGTCCAGTCGACAATCGAACACTGAAGCTTTCTTT; CDR3 protein: CASSLSSRQSNTEAFF
V gene: TRBV30; J gene: TRBJ1-3; clone size: .; D gene: .; CDR3 DNA: TGTGCCTGGAGTTCCAGGTTAAACACCATATATTTT; CDR3 protein: CAWSSRLNTIYF
V gene: TRBV2; J gene: TRBJ1-5; clone size: .; D gene: .; CDR3 DNA: TGTGCCAGCAATTGGCAGGGCAATCAGCCCCAGCATTTT; CDR3 protein: CASNWQGNQPQHF